A single sample gave rise to the 25 T cell receptor beta chains below, sequenced in a study of tumor-infiltrating lymphocytes in localized non-small cell lung cancer. Produced via immunoSEQ multiplex PCR; TCRdb's table is partial and in-frame only. The table lists some 30,000 clones, approximately 83% of them singletons. The sample was lung tumor tissue. The receptors here all came from a human donor with non-small cell lung cancer.

V and J are TRBV28 and TRBJ2-1; D not certain. The CDR3 has 11 residues. V was trimmed by 8 bases and J by 9 bases, leaving 11 bases between them. Germline V lookup: CDR1 MDHEN, CDR2 SYDVKM. This CDR3 reads CASGLRSEQFF. CDR3 nucleotide sequence: TGTGCCAGCGGTCTTAGGAGTGAGCAGTTCTTC.

This sequence joins TRBV9 and TRBJ1-1; 9 bases fit TRBD1. V lost 3 bases, J lost 9 bases, and 3 bases stayed unmatched. Germline loops: CDR1 SGDLS, CDR2 YYNGEE. The CDR3 length is 12 residues. In DNA, the CDR3 is TGTGCCAGCAGCGGTAACAGGGGGCAAGCTTTCTTT. Protein: CASSGNRGQAFF.

The V and J genes are TRBV7-2 and TRBJ1-2; 7 bases are shared with TRBD1. V lost 7 bases and J lost 6; bases outside the gene matches: 5. The length of the CDR3 is 12 residues. Looked up from germline, CDR1 is SGHTA and CDR2 is FQGNSA. CDR3 nucleotide sequence: TGTGCCAGCACCGACAGGGTGGATGGCTACACCTTC. It codes for CASTDRVDGYTF.

The chain couples TRBV19 to TRBJ1-2; 7 positions match TRBD1. The germline gives CDR1 LNHDA, CDR2 SQIVND (reference sequence). V lost 3 bases and J lost 5; bases outside the gene matches: 6. CDR3 length: 14 residues. This chain's CDR3 is CASSIGTDTYGYTF. The CDR3 nucleotides are TGTGCCAGTAGTATTGGGACAGACACTTATGGCTACACCTTC.

This clone was counted a few times. J is TRBJ1-2 and V is TRBV30; a possible D gene is TRBD1 (5 bases). V shed 2 bases and J shed 6 bases, with 10 bases lying between them. There are 12 residues in the CDR3. Germline-derived CDR1 and CDR2 are GTSNPN and SVGIG (reference sequence). The CDR3 DNA reads TGTGCCTGGAGTAGACAGAGTGATGGCTACACCTTC. Translated, it gives CAWSRQSDGYTF. Filled out from reference TRBV30 and TRBJ1-2, the complete variable domain reads SQTIHQWPATLVQPVGSPLSLECTVEGTSNPNLYWYRQAAGRGLQLLFYSVGIGQISSEVPQNLSASRPQDRQFILSSKKLLLSDSGFYLCAWSRQSDGYTFGSGTRLTVV.

The chain employs TRBV7-2 and TRBJ2-1; the D gene is possibly TRBD1 (7 bases). The CDR3 sequence is 16 residues long. CDR1 SGHTA and CDR2 FQGNSA come from the germline V gene. Trimming pared 6 bases from V and 3 bases from J, leaving 18 bases between. The CDR3 nucleotides are TGTGCCAGCAGGGGGGGCGGGACAGATCTCTACAATGAGCAGTTCTTC. It encodes CASRGGGTDLYNEQFF.

The chain is built from TRBV27 and TRBJ2-7; the match to TRBD1 covers 8 bases. V shed 6 bases and J 2 bases; nucleotides not matched to a gene: 3. Germline V lookup: CDR1 MNHEY, CDR2 SMNVEV (reference sequence). The CDR3 is 13 amino acids. Here the CDR3 reads CASRPTGAYEQYF. The CDR3 nucleotides read TGTGCCAGCAGACCGACAGGGGCCTACGAGCAGTACTTC.

This rearrangement joins TRBV18 to TRBJ1-6; no clear D. CDR3 size: 13 residues. The germline V gene encodes CDR1 KGHSH and CDR2 LQKENI. Deletions cut 2 bases from V and 8 bases from J, with 7 bases between. The CDR3 DNA reads TGTGCCAGCTCACCATCGGAGGATTCACCCCTCCACTTT. It specifies CASSPSEDSPLHF.

The chain carries TRBV29-1 and TRBJ1-2; D possibly corresponds to TRBD1 (6 bases). Trimming took 4 bases from V and 6 from J, leaving 15 bases between them. The CDR3 consists of 13 residues. CDR1 is SQVTM and CDR2 is ANQGSEA in the germline V gene. This CDR3 reads CSVGEGRGNGYTF. The CDR3 nucleotides read TGCAGCGTTGGGGAGGGGAGGGGGAATGGCTACACCTTC.

The V call is TRBV5-1, the J call TRBJ1-1; TRBD1 is a possible D gene (6 bases). Germline CDR1 and CDR2: SGHRS and YFSETQ. V gave up 4 bases and J gave up 0 bases, with 13 bases separating them. The CDR3 is 15 residues long. CDR3 loop: CASSVAGTMNTEAFF. The DNA of the CDR3 is TGCGCCAGCAGCGTGGCCGGGACAATGAACACTGAAGCTTTCTTT.

This clone occurred once. The rearrangement uses TRBV5-1 and TRBJ2-1; tentatively, D is TRBD1 (6 bases). V was clipped by 4 bases and J by 1 base, with 12 bases between them. The CDR3 extends over 15 amino acids. Germline CDR1 reads SGHRS; CDR2 reads YFSETQ. CDR3 region: CASSQTGPSYNEQFF. The CDR3 nucleotides are TGCGCCAGCAGCCAGACAGGTCCTTCCTACAATGAGCAGTTCTTC.

The rearrangement joins TRBV19 to TRBJ1-2, with D tentatively TRBD1 (6 bases). This CDR3 spans 15 amino acids. Per germline, CDR1 LNHDA and CDR2 SQIVND (reference sequence). V was trimmed by 3 bases and J by 1 base, leaving 12 bases between them. The CDR3 coding sequence is TGTGCCAGTAGTATTGGACAGTCGAATAACTATGGCTACACCTTC. Its protein product is CASSIGQSNNYGYTF.

This rearrangement joins TRBV14 to TRBJ1-5; TRBD1 might be the D (5 bases). The CDR3 has 13 amino acids. The V gene's germline CDR1 is SGHDN and CDR2 FVKESK. Trimming removed 4 bases at V and 7 bases at J, with 11 bases between. The DNA for the CDR3 is TGTGCCAGCAGCCGAACAGGAGGACAGCCCCAGCATTTT. Its protein is CASSRTGGQPQHF.

This chain connects TRBV29-1 to TRBJ2-7; D tentatively reads TRBD1 or TRBD2 (5 bases each). Germline V gene lookup returns CDR1 SQVTM and CDR2 ANQGSEA. The CDR3 contains 22 residues. Trimming left V 4 bases short and J 5 bases short, with 42 bases between. CDR3 residues: CSVAGWWAKNYVLTRVNHEQYF. For the CDR3, the DNA is TGCAGCGTTGCAGGGTGGTGGGCCAAGAACTATGTCCTAACTAGGGTTAACCACGAGCAGTACTTC.

This clone was detected only a few times. The chain joins TRBV6-6 to TRBJ1-5, with TRBD1 identical over 11 bases. With V trimmed by 7 bases and J by 2 bases, 7 bases remained unmatched. CDR3 length equals 16 residues. Germline V CDR1 and CDR2: MNHNY, SVGAGI (reference sequence). CDR3 region: CASTGQGAMGNQPQHF. The CDR3, as DNA: TGTGCCAGCACAGGACAGGGGGCGATGGGCAATCAGCCCCAGCATTTT.

The V and J genes are TRBV29-1 and TRBJ1-4; TRBD1 is a possible D gene (6 bases). CDR1 and CDR2 (germline): SQVTM, ANQGSEA. The CDR3 runs 15 residues. Trimming pared 4 bases from V and 0 bases from J, leaving 12 bases between. This CDR3 reads CSVAGGSSTNEKLFF. The DNA for the CDR3 is TGCAGCGTTGCGGGGGGCAGTTCAACTAATGAAAAACTGTTTTTT.

J is TRBJ2-7 and V is TRBV18; 11 nucleotides match TRBD1. The V gene's germline CDR1 is KGHSH and CDR2 LQKENI. This CDR3 region has 15 residues. V shed 3 bases, J shed 5 bases, and the junction held 6 bases outside the gene matches. CDR3 nucleotide sequence: TGTGCCAGCTCACCTTCCGGGACAGGGGGGAACGAGCAGTACTTC. It specifies CASSPSGTGGNEQYF.

The V and J genes are TRBV6-4 and TRBJ1-1, with D possibly matching TRBD1 (5 bases). The V and J ends lost 1 base and 4 bases respectively, with 19 bases between them. Per the germline V gene, CDR1 is MRHNA and CDR2 is SNTAGT. CDR3 length: 17 residues. In DNA, the CDR3 is TGTGCCAGCAGTGACTACGTACAGGTGAGTGAGGGCACTGAAGCTTTCTTT. Protein: CASSDYVQVSEGTEAFF.

This clone occurred once. The V gene is TRBV14, the J gene TRBJ2-3; D may be TRBD1 (5 bases). Trimming pared 0 bases from V and 6 bases from J, leaving 13 bases between. The V gene's germline CDR1 is SGHDN and CDR2 FVKESK. This CDR3 comprises 15 residues. The CDR3 here is CASSQDRTRMDTQYF. The CDR3 DNA follows: TGTGCCAGCAGCCAAGATAGGACACGGATGGATACGCAGTATTTT.

This clone came up once. The chain combines TRBV7-8 with TRBJ2-2, with D maybe TRBD1 (6 bases). The CDR3 is made up of 16 amino acids. CDR1 SGHVS and CDR2 FQNEAQ come from the germline V gene. Deletions cut 5 bases from V and 4 bases from J, with 17 bases between. CDR3 bases: TGTGCCAGCAGCACTTATTGGACAGAGCCCACCGGGGAGCTGTTTTTT. Translating it yields CASSTYWTEPTGELFF. The whole variable domain, filled in from reference TRBV7-8 and TRBJ2-2, reads GAGVSQSPRYKVAKRGQDVALRCDPISGHVSLFWYQQALGQGPEFLTYFQNEAQLDKSGLPSDRFFAERPEGSVSTLKIQRTQQEDSAVYLCASSTYWTEPTGELFFGEGSRLTVL.

The chain carries TRBV19 and TRBJ1-2; TRBD1 agrees at 7 bases. In germline, CDR1 is LNHDA, CDR2 SQIVND (reference sequence). Unmatched junction bases numbered 7, after V lost 10 bases and J lost 5 bases. The CDR3 covers 12 residues. CDR3 coding DNA: TGTGCCACACGGACAGGACGGTATGGCTACACCTTC. Its protein is CATRTGRYGYTF.

The chain recombines TRBV7-2 with TRBJ1-5; D not resolved. This CDR3 contains 18 residues. The V gene's germline CDR1 is SGHTA and CDR2 FQGNSA. V was trimmed by 5 bases and J by 0 bases, leaving 20 bases between them. CDR3 sequence: CASSNPSPPFYSNQPQHF. DNA for the CDR3: TGTGCCAGCAGCAACCCCTCCCCTCCCTTTTATAGCAATCAGCCCCAGCATTTT.

The genes are TRBV10-3 and TRBJ1-4, with D tentatively TRBD1 (5 bases). Trimming shortened V by 9 bases and J by 14 bases, and 19 bases separated the two germline ends. CDR1 and CDR2 from the germline V gene are ENHRY and SYGVKD. The length of the CDR3 is 12 residues. The CDR3 DNA sequence: TGTGCCATTTCCTTAGACCAGGGCAAGCTGTTTTTT. Protein: CAISLDQGKLFF.

The chain links TRBV7-9 to TRBJ1-5; D call uncertain. Trimming removed 3 bases at V and 4 bases at J, with 16 bases between. CDR3 length: 16 residues. Germline-derived CDR1 and CDR2 are SEHNR and FQNEAQ (reference sequence). CDR3 nucleotides: TGTGCCAGCAGCTTGGGTGGCGGCAGGCCGAATCAGCCCCAGCATTTT. The encoded protein is CASSLGGGRPNQPQHF. Combining the CDR3 with reference TRBV7-9 and TRBJ1-5 gives the whole variable domain DTGVSQNPRHKITKRGQNVTFRCDPISEHNRLYWYRQTLGQGPEFLTYFQNEAQLEKSRLLSDRFSAERPKGSFSTLEIQRTEQGDSAMYLCASSLGGGRPNQPQHFGDGTRLSIL.

The J gene is TRBJ2-1, the V gene TRBV18; the match to TRBD1 covers 7 bases. Losses at the gene ends were 3 bases for V and 0 bases for J; bases not matched to a gene: 11. Germline values: CDR1 KGHSH, CDR2 LQKENI. This CDR3 contains 18 residues. The CDR3 sequence: CASSPARSSGGSYNEQFF. The CDR3 DNA sequence: TGTGCCAGCTCACCCGCTAGATCATCAGGGGGCTCCTACAATGAGCAGTTCTTC.